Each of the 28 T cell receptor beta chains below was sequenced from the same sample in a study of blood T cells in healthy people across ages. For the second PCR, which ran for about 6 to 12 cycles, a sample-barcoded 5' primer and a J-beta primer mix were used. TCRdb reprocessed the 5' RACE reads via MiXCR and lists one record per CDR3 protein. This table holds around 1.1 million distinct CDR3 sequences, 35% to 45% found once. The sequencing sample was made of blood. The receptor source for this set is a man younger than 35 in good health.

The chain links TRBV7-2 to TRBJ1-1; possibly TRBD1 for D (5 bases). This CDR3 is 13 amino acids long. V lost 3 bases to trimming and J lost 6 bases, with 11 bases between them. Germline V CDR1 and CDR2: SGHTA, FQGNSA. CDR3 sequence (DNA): TGTGCCAGCAGCTTGGGGGGTTGGCCTGAAGCTTTCTTT. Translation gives CASSLGGWPEAFF.

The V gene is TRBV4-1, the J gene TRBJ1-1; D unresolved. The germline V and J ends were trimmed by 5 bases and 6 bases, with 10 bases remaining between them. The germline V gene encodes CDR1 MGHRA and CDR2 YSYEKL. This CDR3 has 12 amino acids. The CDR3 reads CASSYPQAEAFF. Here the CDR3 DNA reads TGCGCCAGCAGCTACCCCCAAGCTGAAGCTTTCTTT.

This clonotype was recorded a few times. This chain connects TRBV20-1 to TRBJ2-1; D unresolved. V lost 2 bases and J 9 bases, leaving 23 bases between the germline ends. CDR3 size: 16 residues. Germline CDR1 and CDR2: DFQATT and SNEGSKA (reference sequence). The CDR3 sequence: CSARTLERMGAFEQFF. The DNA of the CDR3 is TGCAGTGCTAGAACCCTCGAGAGGATGGGTGCCTTTGAGCAGTTCTTC.

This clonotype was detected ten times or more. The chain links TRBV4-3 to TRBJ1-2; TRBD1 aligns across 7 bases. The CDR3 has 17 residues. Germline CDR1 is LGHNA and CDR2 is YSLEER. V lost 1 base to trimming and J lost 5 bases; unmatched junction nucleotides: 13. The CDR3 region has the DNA TGCGCCAGCAGCCAAGTAGGTACTTGGGACAGCAGATATGGCTACACCTTC. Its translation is CASSQVGTWDSRYGYTF.

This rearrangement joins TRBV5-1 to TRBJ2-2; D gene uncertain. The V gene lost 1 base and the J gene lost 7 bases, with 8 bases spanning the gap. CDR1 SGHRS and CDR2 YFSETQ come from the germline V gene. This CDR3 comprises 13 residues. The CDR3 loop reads CASSLLTNGELFF. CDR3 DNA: TGCGCCAGCAGCTTGCTTACCAACGGGGAGCTGTTTTTT.

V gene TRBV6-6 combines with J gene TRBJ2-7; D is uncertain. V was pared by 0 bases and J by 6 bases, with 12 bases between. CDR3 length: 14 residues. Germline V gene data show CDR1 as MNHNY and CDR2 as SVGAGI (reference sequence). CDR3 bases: TGTGCCAGCAGTTACTCGCCAGGAGTTGGCGAGCAGTACTTC. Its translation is CASSYSPGVGEQYF.

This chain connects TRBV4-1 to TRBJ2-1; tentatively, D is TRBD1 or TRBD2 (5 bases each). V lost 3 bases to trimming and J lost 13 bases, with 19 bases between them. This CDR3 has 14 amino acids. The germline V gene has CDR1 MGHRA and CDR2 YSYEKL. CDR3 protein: CASSHGDAPPAQFF. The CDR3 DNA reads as TGCGCCAGCAGCCATGGGGACGCGCCACCTGCCCAGTTCTTC.

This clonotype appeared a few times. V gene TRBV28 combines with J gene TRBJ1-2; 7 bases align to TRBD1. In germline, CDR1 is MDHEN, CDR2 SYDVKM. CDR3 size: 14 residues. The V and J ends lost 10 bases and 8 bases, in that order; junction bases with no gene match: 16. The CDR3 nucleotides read TGTGCCACCCTTTCCGGGACAGAAATGTGGGGCTACACCTTC. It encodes CATLSGTEMWGYTF.

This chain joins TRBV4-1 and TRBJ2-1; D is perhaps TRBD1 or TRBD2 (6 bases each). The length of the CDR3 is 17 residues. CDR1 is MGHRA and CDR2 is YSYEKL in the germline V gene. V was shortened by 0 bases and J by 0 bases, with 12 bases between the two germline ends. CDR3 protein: CASSQEWGALSYNEQFF. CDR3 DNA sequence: TGCGCCAGCAGCCAAGAATGGGGGGCCCTCTCCTACAATGAGCAGTTCTTC.

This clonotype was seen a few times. CDR3: CASSLLSSVAEQFF. Written as DNA, the CDR3 is TGTGCCAGCAGCTTACTCAGCTCCGTCGCAGAGCAGTTCTTC. This chain uses TRBV11-1 with TRBJ2-1; D is undetermined. Germline values: CDR1 SGHAT, CDR2 FQDESV (reference sequence). CDR3 length equals 14 residues. Trimming took 2 bases from V and 10 from J, leaving 15 bases between them.

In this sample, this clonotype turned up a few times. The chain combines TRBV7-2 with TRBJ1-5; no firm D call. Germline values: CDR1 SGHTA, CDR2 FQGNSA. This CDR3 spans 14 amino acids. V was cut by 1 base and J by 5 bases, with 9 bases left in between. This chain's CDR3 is CASSLDETYQPQHF. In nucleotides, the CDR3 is TGTGCCAGCAGCTTAGACGAGACTTATCAGCCCCAGCATTTT. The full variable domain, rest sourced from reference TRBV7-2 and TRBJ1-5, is GAGVSQSPSNKVTEKGKDVELRCDPISGHTALYWYRQSLGQGLEFLIYFQGNSAPDKSGLPSDRFSAERTGGSVSTLTIQRTQQEDSAVYLCASSLDETYQPQHFGDGTRLSIL.

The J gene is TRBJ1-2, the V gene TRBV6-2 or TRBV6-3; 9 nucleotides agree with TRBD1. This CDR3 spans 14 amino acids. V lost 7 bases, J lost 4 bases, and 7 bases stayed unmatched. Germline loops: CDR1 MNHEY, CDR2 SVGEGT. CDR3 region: CASNTGGSGYGYTF. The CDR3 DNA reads TGTGCCAGCAATACAGGGGGCTCAGGCTATGGCTACACCTTC.

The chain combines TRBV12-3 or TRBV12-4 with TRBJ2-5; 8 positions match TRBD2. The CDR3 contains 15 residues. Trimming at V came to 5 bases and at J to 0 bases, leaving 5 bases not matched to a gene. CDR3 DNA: TGTGCCAGCAGTGATGTAGCGGGGTACCAAGAGACCCAGTACTTC. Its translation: CASSDVAGYQETQYF.

The CDR3 loop is CASSPGGLYGYTF. The CDR3, as DNA: TGTGCCAGCAGCCCTGGGGGCCTATATGGCTACACCTTC. This chain uses TRBV12-3 or TRBV12-4 with TRBJ1-2; a possible D gene is TRBD1 (6 bases). With 6 bases removed from V and 5 bases from J, the gap between germline ends came to 13 bases. The CDR3 length is 13 residues.

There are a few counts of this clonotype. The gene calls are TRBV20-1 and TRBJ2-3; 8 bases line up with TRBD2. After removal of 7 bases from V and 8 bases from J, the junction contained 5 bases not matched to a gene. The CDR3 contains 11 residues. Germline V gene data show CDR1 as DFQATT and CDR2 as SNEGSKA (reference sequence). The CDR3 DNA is TGCAGTGGTCGAGCGGGGGCTACGCAGTATTTT. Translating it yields CSGRAGATQYF.

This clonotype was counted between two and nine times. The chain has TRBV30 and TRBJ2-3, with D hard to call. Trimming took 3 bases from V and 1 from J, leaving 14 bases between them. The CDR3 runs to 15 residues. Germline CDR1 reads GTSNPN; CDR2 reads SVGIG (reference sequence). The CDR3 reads CAWRKRAAGTDTQYF. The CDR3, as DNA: TGTGCCTGGAGGAAGAGAGCAGCTGGCACAGATACGCAGTATTTT.

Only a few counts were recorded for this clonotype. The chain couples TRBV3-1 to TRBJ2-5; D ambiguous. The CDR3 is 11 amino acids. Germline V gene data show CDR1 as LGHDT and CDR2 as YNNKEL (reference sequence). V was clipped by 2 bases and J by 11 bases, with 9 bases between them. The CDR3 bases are TGTGCCAGCAGCCAAATGGGTGAGCAGTACTTC. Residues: CASSQMGEQYF.

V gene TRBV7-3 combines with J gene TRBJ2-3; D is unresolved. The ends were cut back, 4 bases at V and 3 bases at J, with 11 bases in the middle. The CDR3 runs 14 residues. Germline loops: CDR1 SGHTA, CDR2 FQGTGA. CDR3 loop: CASSSGPQTDTQYF. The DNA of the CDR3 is TGTGCCAGCAGCTCCGGACCCCAGACAGATACGCAGTATTTT.

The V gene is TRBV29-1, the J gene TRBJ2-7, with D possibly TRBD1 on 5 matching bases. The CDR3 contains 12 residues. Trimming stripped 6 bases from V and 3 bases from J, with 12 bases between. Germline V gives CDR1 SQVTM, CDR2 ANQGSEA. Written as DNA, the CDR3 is TGCAGCGTCGTTGACAGAGTCTACGAGCAGTACTTC. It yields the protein CSVVDRVYEQYF.

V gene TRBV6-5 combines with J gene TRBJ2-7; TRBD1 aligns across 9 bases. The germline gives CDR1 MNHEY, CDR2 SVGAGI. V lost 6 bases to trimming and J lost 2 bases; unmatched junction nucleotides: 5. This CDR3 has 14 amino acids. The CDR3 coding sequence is TGTGCCAGCAGCCCTACAGGGGGCCCCTACGAGCAGTACTTC. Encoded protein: CASSPTGGPYEQYF.

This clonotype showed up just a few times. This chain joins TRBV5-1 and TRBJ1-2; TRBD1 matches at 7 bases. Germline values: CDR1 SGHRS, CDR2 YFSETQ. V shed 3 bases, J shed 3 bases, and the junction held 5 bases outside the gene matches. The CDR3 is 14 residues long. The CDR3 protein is CASSWGQNDYGYTF. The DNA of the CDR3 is TGCGCCAGCAGCTGGGGACAGAACGACTATGGCTACACCTTC. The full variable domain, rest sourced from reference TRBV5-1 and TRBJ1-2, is KAGVTQTPRYLIKTRGQQVTLSCSPISGHRSVSWYQQTPGQGLQFLFEYFSETQRNKGNFPGRFSGRQFSNSRSEMNVSTLELGDSALYLCASSWGQNDYGYTFGSGTRLTVV.

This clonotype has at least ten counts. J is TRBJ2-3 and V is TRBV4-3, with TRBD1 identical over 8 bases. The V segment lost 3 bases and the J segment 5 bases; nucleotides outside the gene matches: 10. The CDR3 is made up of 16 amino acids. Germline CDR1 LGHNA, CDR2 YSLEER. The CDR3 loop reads CASSQRPQGAGDTQYF. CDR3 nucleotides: TGCGCCAGCAGCCAGCGCCCTCAGGGGGCTGGAGATACGCAGTATTTT.

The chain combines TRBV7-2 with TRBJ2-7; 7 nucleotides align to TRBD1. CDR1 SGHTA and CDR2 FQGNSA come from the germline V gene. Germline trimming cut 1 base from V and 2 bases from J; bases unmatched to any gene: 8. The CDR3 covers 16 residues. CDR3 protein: CASSLGFGQGAYEQYF. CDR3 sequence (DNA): TGTGCCAGCAGCTTAGGGTTTGGTCAGGGGGCCTACGAGCAGTACTTC.

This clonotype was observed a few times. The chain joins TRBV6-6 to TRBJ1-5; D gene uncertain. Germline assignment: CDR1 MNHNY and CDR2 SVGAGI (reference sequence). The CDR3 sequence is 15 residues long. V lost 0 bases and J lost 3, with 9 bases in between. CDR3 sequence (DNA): TGTGCCAGCAGTTACTCGGTGCAGACCAATCAGCCCCAGCATTTT. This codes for CASSYSVQTNQPQHF.

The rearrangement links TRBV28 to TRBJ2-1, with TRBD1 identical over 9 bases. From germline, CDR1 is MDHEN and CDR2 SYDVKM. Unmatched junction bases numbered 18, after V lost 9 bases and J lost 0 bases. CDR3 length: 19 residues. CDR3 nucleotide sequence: TGTGCCAGTAGGCGGATGGGACAGGGCCTTTCGAGCTCCTACAATGAGCAGTTCTTC. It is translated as CASRRMGQGLSSSYNEQFF.

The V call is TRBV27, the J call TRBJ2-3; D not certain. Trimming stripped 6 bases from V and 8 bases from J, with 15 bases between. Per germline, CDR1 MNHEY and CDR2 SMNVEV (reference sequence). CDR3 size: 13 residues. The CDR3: CASSLTESGTQYF. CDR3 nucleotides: TGTGCCAGCAGCCTCACAGAATCGGGTACGCAGTATTTT.

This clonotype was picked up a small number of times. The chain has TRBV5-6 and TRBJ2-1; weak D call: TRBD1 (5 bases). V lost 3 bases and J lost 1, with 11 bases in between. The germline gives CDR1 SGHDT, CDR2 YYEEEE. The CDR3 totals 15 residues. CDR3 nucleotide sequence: TGTGCCAGCAGCTCCAGGGAAGGGTCCTACAATGAGCAGTTCTTC. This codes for CASSSREGSYNEQFF.

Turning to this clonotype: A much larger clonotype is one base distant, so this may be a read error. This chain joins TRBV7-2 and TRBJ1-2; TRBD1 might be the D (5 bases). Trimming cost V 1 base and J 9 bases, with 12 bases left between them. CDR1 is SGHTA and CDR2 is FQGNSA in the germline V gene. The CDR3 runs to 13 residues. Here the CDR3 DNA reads TGTGCCAGCAGCTTAGAACCAGGGTATAGCTACACCTTC. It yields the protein CASSLEPGYSYTF.